Each of the 16 T cell receptor beta chains below was sequenced from the same sample in a study of cytomegalovirus exposure and HLA in healthy donors. The data were produced by immunoSEQ multiplex PCR, yet TCRdb's version contains in-frame clones alone and is incomplete. The sample lists almost 200,000 clones, about 81% seen once, with over 0.95% in the top ten. The specimen was PBMCs. The receptors derive from a woman aged 30 to 39 in good health and CMV-seronegative.

The V gene is TRBV29-1, the J gene TRBJ2-4; 7 bases agree with TRBD2. V shed 7 bases and J 6 bases; nucleotides not matched to a gene: 12. The CDR3 totals 14 residues. The germline V gene encodes CDR1 SQVTM and CDR2 ANQGSEA. CDR3 bases: TGCAGCGCCGAAGCAGCGGGGCTTGGAAACATTCAGTACTTC. Protein sequence: CSAEAAGLGNIQYF.

This chain links TRBV18 with TRBJ1-1, with TRBD1 matching over 11 bases. This CDR3 is built from 16 residues. The V gene end was trimmed by 3 bases and the J gene end by 4 bases; junction bases not matched to a gene: 7. Germline loops: CDR1 KGHSH, CDR2 LQKENI. The CDR3 is CASSPGQGAVITEAFF. CDR3 in DNA: TGTGCCAGCTCACCTGGACAGGGGGCAGTTATCACTGAAGCTTTCTTT.

The genes are TRBV6-1 and TRBJ1-4, with 12 bases aligning to TRBD1. After removal of 3 bases from V and 4 bases from J, the junction contained 9 bases not matched to a gene. The CDR3 length is 18 residues. CDR1 and CDR2 from the germline V gene are MNHNS and SASEGT. CDR3 sequence reads: CASSDPGTGGRSNEKLFF. DNA for the CDR3: TGTGCCAGCAGTGACCCCGGGACAGGGGGCAGGAGTAATGAAAAACTGTTTTTT.

V and J are TRBV7-3 and TRBJ1-1, with 7 nucleotides matching TRBD1. The CDR3 has 15 residues. Germline V gives CDR1 SGHTA, CDR2 FQGTGA. V shed 1 base, J shed 1 base, and the junction held 3 bases outside the gene matches. This chain's CDR3 is CASSLKGQSNTEAFF. In nucleotides, the CDR3 is TGTGCCAGCAGCTTAAAGGGACAGTCGAACACTGAAGCTTTCTTT.

V gene TRBV6-1 combines with J gene TRBJ1-2, with D maybe TRBD1 (6 bases). Germline V gene data show CDR1 as MNHNS and CDR2 as SASEGT. With 6 bases removed from V and 8 bases from J, the gap between germline ends came to 13 bases. The CDR3 runs to 12 residues. The CDR3 reads CASSIYRDGYTF. The CDR3 bases are TGTGCCAGCAGCATATACAGGGACGGCTACACCTTC.

The chain recombines TRBV18 with TRBJ1-5; TRBD1 matches 12 bases. Unmatched junction bases numbered 7, after V lost 5 bases and J lost 2 bases. Germline values: CDR1 KGHSH, CDR2 LQKENI. This CDR3 comprises 17 residues. The CDR3 protein is CASSSGTGGSGNQPQHF. As DNA, the CDR3 is TGTGCCAGCTCATCAGGGACAGGGGGCTCTGGCAATCAGCCCCAGCATTTT.

The count of this clone is one. The chain joins TRBV30 to TRBJ1-3, with D unresolved. The V end was cut by 4 bases, the J end by 0 bases, with 13 bases between. The CDR3 contains 15 residues. Germline CDR1 GTSNPN, CDR2 SVGIG (reference sequence). The CDR3 is CAWKTASSSGNTIYF. The DNA of the CDR3 is TGTGCCTGGAAGACTGCATCATCCTCTGGAAACACCATATATTTT.

This sequence joins TRBV2 and TRBJ1-5; D call uncertain. Trimming left V 4 bases short and J 1 base short, with 8 bases between. The CDR3 spans 14 residues. CDR1 is SNHLY, CDR2 FYNNEI, per germline. The CDR3 spells CASSVEGSNQPQHF. The CDR3 nucleotides read TGTGCCAGCAGTGTGGAGGGAAGCAATCAGCCCCAGCATTTT.

CDR3 residues: CASSPGGTDDDNEQFF. CDR3 DNA: TGTGCCAGCAGTCCCGGTGGGACAGACGACGACAATGAGCAGTTCTTC. This sequence joins TRBV7-3 and TRBJ2-1; 7 nucleotides agree with TRBD1. Germline V gene data show CDR1 as SGHTA and CDR2 as FQGTGA. The length of the CDR3 is 16 residues. Germline trimming cut 6 bases from V and 5 bases from J; bases unmatched to any gene: 13.

The chain has TRBV5-1 and TRBJ1-1; 9 positions match TRBD1. CDR1 is SGHRS, CDR2 YFSETQ, per germline. V was clipped by 4 bases and J by 11 bases; unmatched bases: 9. CDR3 length: 13 amino acids. CDR3 in amino acids: CASSPGTGHEAFF. CDR3 in DNA: TGCGCCAGCAGCCCCGGGACAGGGCATGAGGCTTTCTTT.

The rearrangement uses TRBV29-1 and TRBJ2-1; D remains unclear. Germline V gene lookup returns CDR1 SQVTM and CDR2 ANQGSEA. There are 14 residues in the CDR3. Trimming left V 5 bases short and J 10 bases short, with 21 bases between. Here the CDR3 DNA reads TGCAGCGTTTTTGGCGGAGTTCGAGATCGCGAGCAGTTCTTC. As protein: CSVFGGVRDREQFF.

This clone occurred a few times. The rearrangement links TRBV18 to TRBJ2-7; TRBD2 matches 7 bases. The CDR3 is 16 amino acids. The V gene's germline CDR1 is KGHSH and CDR2 LQKENI. Losses at the gene ends were 6 bases for V and 1 base for J; bases not matched to a gene: 12. The CDR3 protein is CASSPGTTRGSYEQYF. In DNA, the CDR3 is TGTGCCAGCTCTCCTGGGACTACCCGAGGTTCCTACGAGCAGTACTTC.

The gene calls are TRBV5-6 and TRBJ1-1, with D hard to call. Trimming stripped 7 bases from V and 4 bases from J, with 20 bases between. Germline loops: CDR1 SGHDT, CDR2 YYEEEE. This CDR3 region has 15 residues. The CDR3 loop reads CASHVPGSIGTEAFF. The DNA of the CDR3 is TGTGCCAGCCACGTACCCGGGTCGATAGGCACTGAAGCTTTCTTT.

This chain joins TRBV19 and TRBJ1-2; possible D gene TRBD1, 5 bases. The CDR3 has 13 residues. Trimming cost V 7 bases and J 6 bases, with 15 bases left between them. Germline assignment: CDR1 LNHDA and CDR2 SQIVND (reference sequence). The CDR3 region is CASTPSGLDGYTF. The CDR3 DNA reads as TGTGCCAGTACACCTTCAGGGTTAGATGGCTACACCTTC.

The gene calls are TRBV11-3 and TRBJ2-1; D not resolved. The CDR3 consists of 15 residues. CDR1 and CDR2 (germline): SGHNT, YENEEA. Trimming shortened V by 1 base and J by 2 bases, and 9 bases separated the two germline ends. This CDR3 reads CASSLGRGAYNEQFF. DNA for the CDR3: TGTGCCAGCAGCTTAGGTAGAGGTGCCTACAATGAGCAGTTCTTC.

The J gene is TRBJ1-4, the V gene TRBV10-3; TRBD1 aligns across 11 bases. CDR1 ENHRY and CDR2 SYGVKD come from the germline V gene. The CDR3 covers 14 residues. V was clipped by 10 bases and J by 8 bases; unmatched bases: 9. CDR3 bases: TGTGCCAGTTCCCCGGGGACAGGGGGGGAAAAACTGTTTTTT. Translated: CASSPGTGGEKLFF.